Listed below are T cell receptor beta chains from one sample, sequenced in a study of Ad26.COV2.S vaccination and SARS-CoV-2 variants. Sequencing was performed with immunoSEQ multiplex PCR; in TCRdb, only in-frame clones are kept and a portion is missing. The repertoire has around 420,000 clones, roughly 90% of them found once; the top ten carry around 3.6%. This specimen was peripheral blood, taken in a trial of Ad26.COV2.S vaccine versus placebo. These receptors all stem from a person between 18 and 65 years old who received the Ad26.COV2.S COVID-19 vaccine or a placebo. CDR3s include the opening cysteine and the closing phenylalanine or tryptophan. The D gene is left open where the match is weak. Clone size is shown for a subset of rows, as once, few, many or a class of expanded clone.

clone size: .; V gene: TRBV7-9; J gene: TRBJ1-5; D gene: .; CDR3 length: 14; CDR3 DNA: TGTGCCAGCAGCTTAGCGGCTAGCAATCAGCCCCAGCATTTT; CDR3 protein: CASSLAASNQPQHF
clone size: .; V gene: TRBV19; J gene: TRBJ2-1; D gene: .; CDR3 length: 13; CDR3 DNA: TGTGCCAGTAGTATGGGGCAGTTCAATGAGCAGTTCTTC; CDR3 protein: CASSMGQFNEQFF
clone size: .; V gene: TRBV5-4; J gene: TRBJ2-6; D gene: .; CDR3 length: 16; CDR3 DNA: TGTGCCAGCAGCCCTCAGGGCCCCTCTGGGGCCAACGTCCTGACTTTC; CDR3 protein: CASSPQGPSGANVLTF
clone size: .; V gene: TRBV7-3; J gene: TRBJ1-1; D gene: TRBD1; CDR3 length: 16; CDR3 DNA: TGTGCCAGCAGCAGAACACCTAGGGGGCGCGGCACTGAAGCTTTCTTT; CDR3 protein: CASSRTPRGRGTEAFF
clone size: .; V gene: TRBV14; J gene: TRBJ1-2; D gene: .; CDR3 length: 15; CDR3 DNA: TGTGCCAGCAGCCAAGATCTCGGGTTTTGGTATGGCTACACCTTC; CDR3 protein: CASSQDLGFWYGYTF
clone size: .; V gene: TRBV3-1/TRBV3-2; J gene: TRBJ1-2; D gene: .; CDR3 length: 14; CDR3 DNA: TGTGCCAGCAGCCAAACCCCTGGATATACCGGCTACACCTTC; CDR3 protein: CASSQTPGYTGYTF
clone size: once; V gene: TRBV18; J gene: TRBJ2-4; D gene: TRBD1; CDR3 length: 16; CDR3 DNA: TGTGCCAGCTCACCACTGACAGGGGGCTTCAAAAACATTCAGTACTTC; CDR3 protein: CASSPLTGGFKNIQYF
clone size: .; V gene: TRBV15; J gene: TRBJ2-1; D gene: .; CDR3 length: 12; CDR3 DNA: TGTGCCACGGCCAGGGCCGGCGTGGTGCAGTTCTTC; CDR3 protein: CATARAGVVQFF
clone size: .; V gene: TRBV10-3; J gene: TRBJ2-1; D gene: TRBD2; CDR3 length: 16; CDR3 DNA: TGTGCCACCCAATCCCGACTAGCGGTTAATTTCAATGAGCAGTTCTTC; CDR3 protein: CATQSRLAVNFNEQFF
clone size: .; V gene: TRBV28; J gene: TRBJ2-2; D gene: TRBD1; CDR3 length: 15; CDR3 DNA: TGTGCCAGCACCCCGGCAGGGGGCGCGATCGGGGAGCTGTTTTTT; CDR3 protein: CASTPAGGAIGELFF
clone size: .; V gene: TRBV7-2; J gene: TRBJ2-1; D gene: .; CDR3 length: 13; CDR3 DNA: TGTGCCAGCAGCTTAGTGGGATACAATGAGCAGTTCTTC; CDR3 protein: CASSLVGYNEQFF
clone size: .; V gene: TRBV7-9; J gene: TRBJ2-7; D gene: TRBD2; CDR3 length: 11; CDR3 DNA: TGTGCCACCGGACTAGCGGATGAGCAGTACTTC; CDR3 protein: CATGLADEQYF
clone size: .; V gene: TRBV30; J gene: TRBJ1-2; D gene: .; CDR3 length: 15; CDR3 DNA: TGTGCCTGGATGCCAGGGAGTTCGTTGATCCATGGCTACACCTTC; CDR3 protein: CAWMPGSSLIHGYTF
clone size: few; V gene: TRBV27; J gene: TRBJ1-4; D gene: .; CDR3 length: 15; CDR3 DNA: TGTGCCAGCAGTCCGCCCGGAGGAAGTAATGAAAAACTGTTTTTT; CDR3 protein: CASSPPGGSNEKLFF
clone size: few; V gene: TRBV7-9; J gene: TRBJ1-6; D gene: .; CDR3 length: 17; CDR3 DNA: TGTGCCAGCAGCTTAGATCGGGGAGGGTTTCGTAATTCACCCCTCCACTTT; CDR3 protein: CASSLDRGGFRNSPLHF
clone size: .; V gene: TRBV28; J gene: TRBJ1-4; D gene: .; CDR3 length: 15; CDR3 DNA: TGTGCCAGCAGAGACTCTTTCCGCTTTAATGAAAAACTGTTTTTT; CDR3 protein: CASRDSFRFNEKLFF
clone size: .; V gene: TRBV7-9; J gene: TRBJ1-1; D gene: .; CDR3 length: 13; CDR3 DNA: TGTGCCAGCAGCTTAGAGCCTTTTACTGAAGCTTTCTTT; CDR3 protein: CASSLEPFTEAFF
clone size: .; V gene: TRBV3-1/TRBV3-2; J gene: TRBJ1-2; D gene: .; CDR3 length: 15; CDR3 DNA: TGTGCCAGCAGCCAAGATTTGGGGGGTGGCTATGGCTACACCTTC; CDR3 protein: CASSQDLGGGYGYTF
clone size: .; V gene: TRBV2; J gene: TRBJ2-3; D gene: TRBD2; CDR3 length: 16; CDR3 DNA: TGTGCCAGCAGTGCCGGGACTAGCGGGTTCACAGATACGCAGTATTTT; CDR3 protein: CASSAGTSGFTDTQYF
clone size: once; V gene: TRBV7-2; J gene: TRBJ2-7; D gene: TRBD1; CDR3 length: 14; CDR3 DNA: TGTGCCAGCAGCCCTAGGACAGGGGGCGACGAGCAGTACTTC; CDR3 protein: CASSPRTGGDEQYF
clone size: medium-sized; V gene: TRBV6-5; J gene: TRBJ2-7; D gene: TRBD1; CDR3 length: 14; CDR3 DNA: TGTGCCAGCAGCCCCGGGACAGGGAGGTACGAGCAGTACTTC; CDR3 protein: CASSPGTGRYEQYF
clone size: .; V gene: TRBV4-1; J gene: TRBJ2-2; D gene: .; CDR3 length: 16; CDR3 DNA: TGCGCCAGCAGCCAAGATCAGAGGGCGTACACCGGGGAGCTGTTTTTT; CDR3 protein: CASSQDQRAYTGELFF
clone size: .; V gene: TRBV9; J gene: TRBJ2-5; D gene: TRBD2; CDR3 length: 16; CDR3 DNA: TGTGCCAGCAGCCCCCTCTCGAGAGGGAGGGCTGAGACCCAGTACTTC; CDR3 protein: CASSPLSRGRAETQYF
clone size: .; V gene: TRBV9; J gene: TRBJ1-2; D gene: .; CDR3 length: 13; CDR3 DNA: TGTGCCAGCAGCGGTCGAGGGGCCTATGGCTACACCTTC; CDR3 protein: CASSGRGAYGYTF
clone size: .; V gene: TRBV7-2; J gene: TRBJ1-4; D gene: .; CDR3 length: 15; CDR3 DNA: TGTGCCAGCAGCTTAGTAGCAGACCCTACTGAAAAACTGTTTTTT; CDR3 protein: CASSLVADPTEKLFF
clone size: .; V gene: TRBV9; J gene: TRBJ2-3; D gene: TRBD2; CDR3 length: 14; CDR3 DNA: TGTGCCAGCAGCGTAGGGCGGGGGGTTGATACGCAGTATTTT; CDR3 protein: CASSVGRGVDTQYF
clone size: .; V gene: TRBV21-1; J gene: TRBJ2-7; D gene: .; CDR3 length: 13; CDR3 DNA: TGTGCCAGCAGCAAAGGGACAGGGGACGAGCAGTACTTC; CDR3 protein: CASSKGTGDEQYF
clone size: .; V gene: TRBV11-2; J gene: TRBJ2-5; D gene: TRBD1; CDR3 length: 17; CDR3 DNA: TGTGCCAGCAGCTTCGACCGGGACAGGGGGCGCTGGGAGACCCAGTACTTC; CDR3 protein: CASSFDRDRGRWETQYF
clone size: .; V gene: TRBV7-2; J gene: TRBJ1-6; D gene: .; CDR3 length: 15; CDR3 DNA: TGTGCCAGCAGCTTAGAGGGGGGTTCGGACTCACCCCTCCACTTT; CDR3 protein: CASSLEGGSDSPLHF
clone size: .; V gene: TRBV19; J gene: TRBJ2-4; D gene: .; CDR3 length: 15; CDR3 DNA: TGTGCCAGTACCCAAGGGGTATATGGCAAAAACATTCAGTACTTC; CDR3 protein: CASTQGVYGKNIQYF
clone size: .; V gene: TRBV5-5; J gene: TRBJ2-5; D gene: TRBD2; CDR3 length: 14; CDR3 DNA: TGTGCCAGCAGCTTCCCCCTAGCGGAAGAGACCCAGTACTTC; CDR3 protein: CASSFPLAEETQYF
clone size: once; V gene: TRBV6-1; J gene: TRBJ2-3; D gene: TRBD1; CDR3 length: 16; CDR3 DNA: TGTGCCAGCAGTGAACAAATGGGACAGGGAACAGATACGCAGTATTTT; CDR3 protein: CASSEQMGQGTDTQYF
clone size: .; V gene: TRBV3-1/TRBV3-2; J gene: TRBJ1-6; D gene: TRBD1; CDR3 length: 16; CDR3 DNA: TGTGCCAGCAGCCACTTACCGGGACAGGGTTCTTCACCCCTCCACTTT; CDR3 protein: CASSHLPGQGSSPLHF
clone size: .; V gene: TRBV6-5; J gene: TRBJ1-1; D gene: .; CDR3 length: 14; CDR3 DNA: TGTGCCAGCAGTTACTCCACAGGTGGGTTCTGGGCTTTCTTT; CDR3 protein: CASSYSTGGFWAFF
clone size: once; V gene: TRBV6-6; J gene: TRBJ1-2; D gene: TRBD1; CDR3 length: 14; CDR3 DNA: TGTGCCAGCAGTCCCCCGGGGACAGTCTATGGCTACACCTTC; CDR3 protein: CASSPPGTVYGYTF
clone size: .; V gene: TRBV11-2; J gene: TRBJ1-1; D gene: .; CDR3 length: 13; CDR3 DNA: TGTGCCAGCAGCTTAGTGGCGGGGAGTGAAGCTTTCTTT; CDR3 protein: CASSLVAGSEAFF
clone size: .; V gene: TRBV21-1; J gene: TRBJ1-5; D gene: .; CDR3 length: 14; CDR3 DNA: TGTGCCAGCAGCAAACTAAACTCCTTTACGCCCCAGCATTTT; CDR3 protein: CASSKLNSFTPQHF
clone size: .; V gene: TRBV5-6; J gene: TRBJ1-2; D gene: .; CDR3 length: 13; CDR3 DNA: TGTGCCAGCAGCTTGGGCCGGGGAACTGGCTACACCTTC; CDR3 protein: CASSLGRGTGYTF
clone size: .; V gene: TRBV7-2; J gene: TRBJ2-3; D gene: .; CDR3 length: 14; CDR3 DNA: TGTGCCAGCAGCCAAGTCCGGGTCCCTATGGGGCAGTATTTT; CDR3 protein: CASSQVRVPMGQYF
clone size: .; V gene: TRBV7-9; J gene: TRBJ1-2; D gene: .; CDR3 length: 15; CDR3 DNA: TGTGCCAGCAGCCATGGGACGGCGGCTATGAGTGGCTACACCTTC; CDR3 protein: CASSHGTAAMSGYTF
clone size: .; V gene: TRBV30; J gene: TRBJ2-7; D gene: TRBD1; CDR3 length: 14; CDR3 DNA: TGTGCCTGGAGTGGAGACAGGGAACTCCACGAGCAGTACTTC; CDR3 protein: CAWSGDRELHEQYF
clone size: .; V gene: TRBV29-1; J gene: TRBJ2-5; D gene: TRBD2; CDR3 length: 12; CDR3 DNA: TGCAGCGTCGGGACTAGCGGAGAGACCCAGTACTTC; CDR3 protein: CSVGTSGETQYF
clone size: .; V gene: TRBV28; J gene: TRBJ2-7; D gene: TRBD1; CDR3 length: 14; CDR3 DNA: TGTGCCAGCAGTTTTCCGGGACAGCGCTACGAGCAGTACTTC; CDR3 protein: CASSFPGQRYEQYF
clone size: .; V gene: TRBV28; J gene: TRBJ2-3; D gene: .; CDR3 length: 17; CDR3 DNA: TGTGCCATCACGTCCTGGGGGAGGGGGTCTGGCACAGATACGCAGTATTTT; CDR3 protein: CAITSWGRGSGTDTQYF
clone size: .; V gene: TRBV6-6; J gene: TRBJ2-1; D gene: TRBD2; CDR3 length: 16; CDR3 DNA: TGTGCCAGCAGACTAGGACTAGCGGGGGGGCTTATTGAGCAGTTCTTC; CDR3 protein: CASRLGLAGGLIEQFF
clone size: .; V gene: TRBV10-3; J gene: TRBJ2-7; D gene: .; CDR3 length: 12; CDR3 DNA: TGTGCCATCGCAAGGGGGGACTACGAGCAGTACTTC; CDR3 protein: CAIARGDYEQYF
clone size: .; V gene: TRBV5-1; J gene: TRBJ1-1; D gene: .; CDR3 length: 15; CDR3 DNA: TGCGCCAGCAGCTTTAAGGACAGCTTGAACACTGAAGCTTTCTTT; CDR3 protein: CASSFKDSLNTEAFF
clone size: .; V gene: TRBV6-5; J gene: TRBJ1-1; D gene: TRBD1; CDR3 length: 14; CDR3 DNA: TGTGCCAGCAGGGATGACAGGGGTTGGGCTGAAGCTTTCTTT; CDR3 protein: CASRDDRGWAEAFF
clone size: .; V gene: TRBV28; J gene: TRBJ2-6; D gene: .; CDR3 length: 16; CDR3 DNA: TGTGCCAGCAGTTCGAGGGGGATCGCTGGGGCCAACGTCCTGACTTTC; CDR3 protein: CASSSRGIAGANVLTF
clone size: .; V gene: TRBV10-3; J gene: TRBJ1-2; D gene: .; CDR3 length: 16; CDR3 DNA: TGTGCCATCAGTGAGTCGGTTGGCAGTGCTAACTATGGCTACACCTTC; CDR3 protein: CAISESVGSANYGYTF
clone size: few; V gene: TRBV19; J gene: TRBJ1-5; D gene: TRBD1; CDR3 length: 14; CDR3 DNA: TGTGCCAGTAGTCCCGGACAGGGGCAGGAGCCCCAGCATTTT; CDR3 protein: CASSPGQGQEPQHF
clone size: .; V gene: TRBV6-5; J gene: TRBJ1-4; D gene: .; CDR3 length: 14; CDR3 DNA: TGTGCCAGCAGTATGACAGGAACTAATGAAAAACTGTTTTTT; CDR3 protein: CASSMTGTNEKLFF
clone size: .; V gene: TRBV2; J gene: TRBJ1-2; D gene: .; CDR3 length: 12; CDR3 DNA: TGTGCCAGCAGTGAAACAGACTATGGCTACACCTTC; CDR3 protein: CASSETDYGYTF
clone size: once; V gene: TRBV24-1; J gene: TRBJ1-2; D gene: .; CDR3 length: 12; CDR3 DNA: TGTGCCACCTCCGATTCGGGGGATGGCTACACCTTC; CDR3 protein: CATSDSGDGYTF
clone size: once; V gene: TRBV7-2; J gene: TRBJ1-3; D gene: .; CDR3 length: 15; CDR3 DNA: TGTGCCAGCAGCTGGGGGGGGGACTCTGGAAACACCATATATTTT; CDR3 protein: CASSWGGDSGNTIYF
clone size: .; V gene: TRBV9; J gene: TRBJ1-6; D gene: .; CDR3 length: 15; CDR3 DNA: TGTGCCAGCAGCGTATCGGGGACGGACAATTCACCCCTCCACTTT; CDR3 protein: CASSVSGTDNSPLHF
clone size: .; V gene: TRBV9; J gene: TRBJ2-7; D gene: .; CDR3 length: 15; CDR3 DNA: TGTGCCAGCAGCGTAGGTTCGGGGTCAACCTACGAGCAGTACTTC; CDR3 protein: CASSVGSGSTYEQYF